The 6 T cell receptor beta chains given below trace back to one sample, sequenced in a study of T-cell memory formation after mild COVID-19. TCRdb recomputed calls from the 5' RACE reads with MiXCR, one row per CDR3 protein. Found here are 280,000 or so distinct CDR3 sequences, about a sixth of them singletons; the top ten hold roughly 23%. Sequenced material: PBMCs or a T cell subset sorted from them (not recorded which). These receptors came from a man aged 18 to 29 who had mild COVID-19 (a few samples of this study predate the infection). Cell type and time point are not known.

This clonotype was observed many times. CDR3 in DNA: TGCGCCAGCAGCTTGATGTCAGGGGATCAGACAGATACGCAGTATTTT. Translated, it gives CASSLMSGDQTDTQYF. The gene calls are TRBV5-1 and TRBJ2-3, with a possible D match to TRBD1 (6 bases). CDR1 and CDR2 from the germline V gene are SGHRS and YFSETQ. V was cut by 1 base and J by 3 bases, with 15 bases left in between. CDR3 length equals 16 residues. The full variable domain, in which reference TRBV5-1 and TRBJ2-3 provide the parts outside the CDR3, is KAGVTQTPRYLIKTRGQQVTLSCSPISGHRSVSWYQQTPGQGLQFLFEYFSETQRNKGNFPGRFSGRQFSNSRSEMNVSTLELGDSALYLCASSLMSGDQTDTQYFGPGTRLTVL.

The chain recombines TRBV15 with TRBJ2-1; D is unresolved. Deletions cut 2 bases from V and 3 bases from J, with 11 bases between. This CDR3 spans 15 amino acids. The germline gives CDR1 LNHNV, CDR2 YYDKDF (reference sequence). CDR3 nucleotides: TGTGCCACCAGCAGAACGCCAGGCGACTACAATGAGCAGTTCTTC. This encodes CATSRTPGDYNEQFF. The variable domain in full, completed from reference TRBV15 and TRBJ2-1, reads DAMVIQNPRYQVTQFGKPVTLSCSQTLNHNVMYWYQQKSSQAPKLLFHYYDKDFNNEADTPDNFQSRRPNTSFCFLDIRSPGLGDTAMYLCATSRTPGDYNEQFFGPGTRLTVL.

The gene calls are TRBV29-1 and TRBJ2-7, with TRBD1 matching over 7 bases. The CDR3 totals 13 residues. With 1 base clipped from V and 4 bases from J, the junction kept 4 bases outside the gene matches. Germline-derived CDR1 and CDR2 are SQVTM and ANQGSEA. The CDR3 reads CSVEGDSSYEQYF. In nucleotides, the CDR3 is TGCAGCGTTGAAGGGGACAGCTCTTACGAGCAGTACTTC.

This clonotype was observed a handful of times. V is TRBV15 and J is TRBJ2-3; 11 bases align to TRBD2. Germline assignment: CDR1 LNHNV and CDR2 YYDKDF (reference sequence). The V and J ends lost 1 base and 2 bases, in that order; junction bases with no gene match: 5. There are 17 residues in the CDR3. CDR3 sequence (DNA): TGTGCCACCAGCAGAGGACCGGGACTAGCGGCCACAGATACGCAGTATTTT. Translation gives CATSRGPGLAATDTQYF.

This clonotype was picked up a small number of times. The V call is TRBV7-2, the J call TRBJ2-1, with TRBD2 matching over 11 bases. V lost 3 bases, J lost 5 bases, and 12 bases stayed unmatched. CDR1 SGHTA and CDR2 FQGNSA come from the germline V gene. The CDR3 extends over 18 amino acids. This chain's CDR3 is CASSFGLSGTSGHNEQFF. DNA of the CDR3: TGTGCCAGCAGCTTCGGACTTTCCGGGACTAGCGGCCACAATGAGCAGTTCTTC.

The V and J genes are TRBV18 and TRBJ2-5, with D maybe TRBD2 (5 bases). The CDR3 contains 15 residues. V gave up 1 base and J gave up 4 bases, with 13 bases separating them. The V gene's germline CDR1 is KGHSH and CDR2 LQKENI. The CDR3 region has the DNA TGTGCCAGCTCACCACAGGGAGCAGGATCAGAGACCCAGTACTTC. Encoded protein: CASSPQGAGSETQYF.